The clone carrying this T cell receptor (beta chain) appeared many times. Amplified TCR beta CDR3 regions derived from RNA transcripts. First-round RT-PCR with HTBI primers amplified the TCR CDR3 region. TCRdb re-derived calls from the multiplex PCR reads in MiXCR, one entry per CDR3 protein. The data contain around 440,000 distinct CDR3 sequences, approximately 15% of them seen just once; the ten biggest clones take up roughly 7.7%. The ends were cut back, 3 bases at V and 3 bases at J, with 14 bases in the middle. The CDR3 contains 15 residues. Germline V gene data show CDR1 as MNHNS and CDR2 as SASEGT. The data stem from a study of T cells in Graves' hyperthyroidism and ophthalmopathy. About the research overall: Peripheral blood sampling occurred at initial diagnosis, before any treatment.

The source is a woman younger than 35 with Graves' hyperthyroidism. Sequences were obtained from blood. The rearrangement links TRBV6-1 to TRBJ2-5, with D possibly TRBD2 on 6 matching bases. CDR3 DNA: TGTGCCAGCAGTGATCGCGGGGCCGGGGAAGAGACCCAGTACTTC. Its protein is CASSDRGAGEETQYF.